What follows are 31 T cell receptor beta chains derived from one specimen sequenced in a study of beta chain features in type 1 diabetes. Findings of the study overall: Type 1 diabetes patients had moderately but significantly shorter TCRB CDR3s in all four CD4+ subsets.

Expressed TCRB transcripts were sequenced after all isolated RNA was converted to cDNA. Produced via immunoSEQ multiplex PCR; TCRdb's table is partial and in-frame only. The data contain approximately 160,000 clones, around 63% of them singletons. Their antigens are not known. Sequencing was done on a sample of naive CD4+ T cells from blood. The source of these receptors is a man aged 25-45 years with type 1 diabetes.

This clone has only a few counts. The chain is built from TRBV14 and TRBJ1-2; D remains ambiguous. CDR3 length: 14 residues. Germline V gives CDR1 SGHDN, CDR2 FVKESK. Trimming removed 3 bases from V and 2 bases from J, with 10 bases in between. CDR3 DNA: TGTGCCAGCAGCCAGGATTCAGAGAACTATGGCTACACCTTC. Translating gives CASSQDSENYGYTF.

V usage is TRBV5-4 and J usage is TRBJ2-3; no clear D gene. Germline-derived CDR1 and CDR2 are SGHNT and YYREEE (reference sequence). This CDR3 has 14 residues. Between the trimmed V and J ends, which lost 2 bases and 0 bases, there was a span of 7 bases. CDR3 DNA: TGTGCCAGCAGCTTCGCAGGAAGCACAGATACGCAGTATTTT. This sequence encodes CASSFAGSTDTQYF.

The chain uses TRBV20-1 and TRBJ2-7; D is uncertain. Germline V CDR1 and CDR2: DFQATT, SNEGSKA (reference sequence). The length of the CDR3 is 11 residues. The V gene lost 0 bases and the J gene lost 9 bases, with 9 bases spanning the gap. Written as DNA, the CDR3 is TGCAGTGCTAGAGATCAATCTTGGCAGTACTTC. Encoded protein: CSARDQSWQYF.

The chain is built from TRBV23-1 and TRBJ2-5; 13 nucleotides match TRBD2. TRBV23-1 is an ORF, and what it does is uncertain. V lost 0 bases and J lost 4; bases outside the gene matches: 14. The CDR3 consists of 20 residues. CDR3 sequence reads: CASSQSAGGQTSGGRETQYF. DNA for the CDR3: TGCGCCAGCAGTCAATCGGCCGGAGGCCAGACTAGCGGGGGGAGAGAGACCCAGTACTTC.

J is TRBJ2-1 and V is TRBV7-2, with 13 bases aligning to TRBD2. This CDR3 region has 15 residues. Germline V gene lookup returns CDR1 SGHTA and CDR2 FQGNSA. V trimming: 5 bases; J trimming: 4 bases; junction bases outside the gene matches: 2. CDR3 region: CASSATSGGYNEQFF. The DNA of the CDR3 is TGTGCCAGCAGCGCGACTAGCGGGGGGTACAATGAGCAGTTCTTC.

The gene calls are TRBV5-1 and TRBJ2-1, with TRBD2 matching over 10 bases. Trimming took 5 bases from V and 2 from J; bases not matched to a gene: 4. Per germline, CDR1 SGHRS and CDR2 YFSETQ. The CDR3 has 15 residues. CDR3 amino acids: CASRRTSGAYNEQFF. For the CDR3, the DNA is TGCGCCAGCAGGCGGACTAGCGGAGCCTACAATGAGCAGTTCTTC.

This clone was seen a handful of times. The CDR3 loop reads CASSLAGGGASSDTQYF. The CDR3 bases are TGCGCCAGCAGCTTGGCTGGCGGGGGGGCGAGTTCAGATACGCAGTATTTT. The genes are TRBV5-1 and TRBJ2-3, with 9 positions matching TRBD2. V lost 0 bases, J lost 4 bases, and 9 bases stayed unmatched. Germline assignment: CDR1 SGHRS and CDR2 YFSETQ. The CDR3 has 17 residues.

CDR3 residues: CASSVTGEPDTQYF. The CDR3, as DNA: TGTGCCAGCAGCGTAACCGGAGAACCAGATACGCAGTATTTT. The chain couples TRBV9 to TRBJ2-3; D not certain. Between the trimmed V and J ends, which lost 1 base and 4 bases, there was a span of 10 bases. This CDR3 has 14 residues. Germline CDR1 is SGDLS and CDR2 is YYNGEE.

The chain employs TRBV7-2 and TRBJ1-2; D gene unclear. V was clipped by 5 bases and J by 7 bases, with 20 bases between them. Germline V gene data show CDR1 as SGHTA and CDR2 as FQGNSA. CDR3 size: 15 residues. In DNA form, the CDR3 reads TGTGCCAGCAGCACAGTCGGGAATCGATTGTCTGGCTACACCTTC. Its translation: CASSTVGNRLSGYTF.

This clone occurred a few times. The rearrangement joins TRBV25-1 to TRBJ2-2; tentative D call: TRBD1 (6 bases). The CDR3 totals 13 residues. The V end lost 3 bases, the J end lost 5 bases, and 7 bases lay between the germline ends. Germline-derived CDR1 and CDR2 are MGHDK and SYGVNS. In nucleotides, the CDR3 is TGTGCCAGCAGTGATACAGGGACCGGGGAGCTGTTTTTT. This sequence encodes CASSDTGTGELFF.

This chain links TRBV15 with TRBJ1-2, with 8 bases matching TRBD1. There are 14 residues in the CDR3. The germline V gene has CDR1 LNHNV and CDR2 YYDKDF (reference sequence). Trimming removed 2 bases from V and 6 bases from J; junction bases left unmatched: 5. The CDR3 nucleotides are TGTGCCACCAGCAGACCGGGACAGGAACATGGCTACACCTTC. Translated, it gives CATSRPGQEHGYTF.

The chain recombines TRBV30 with TRBJ2-1, with D perhaps TRBD2 (7 bases). The CDR3 consists of 11 residues. V was clipped by 3 bases and J by 15 bases, with 15 bases between them. Germline lookup yields CDR1 GTSNPN and CDR2 SVGIG (reference sequence). The CDR3: CAWSRGASWFF. For the CDR3, the DNA is TGTGCCTGGAGCCGGGGGGCTAGCTGGTTCTTC.

The chain joins TRBV30 to TRBJ1-3; the D is unclear. CDR1 GTSNPN and CDR2 SVGIG come from the germline V gene (reference sequence). Trimming shortened V by 8 bases and J by 0 bases, and 11 bases separated the two germline ends. This CDR3 is built from 13 residues. In nucleotides, the CDR3 is TGTGCCCGCTTGGGGAACTCTGGAAACACCATATATTTT. Its translation is CARLGNSGNTIYF.

V gene TRBV4-3 combines with J gene TRBJ1-4, with D unresolved. Germline V CDR1 and CDR2: LGHNA, YSLEER. V lost 0 bases, J lost 7 bases, and 15 bases lay in between. This CDR3 region has 16 residues. The CDR3 region has the DNA TGCGCCAGCAGCCAAGACAGACTGCGGTCGCTTGAAAAACTGTTTTTT. Translated: CASSQDRLRSLEKLFF.

The V gene is TRBV7-9, the J gene TRBJ2-5; D not resolved. Germline V CDR1 and CDR2: SEHNR, FQNEAQ (reference sequence). The CDR3 contains 14 residues. Deletions cut 1 base from V and 4 bases from J, with 10 bases between. In DNA, the CDR3 is TGTGCCAGCAGCTTAGATTTGGGGTCAGAGACCCAGTACTTC. Encoded protein: CASSLDLGSETQYF.

The chain has TRBV30 and TRBJ1-3; D unresolved. Trimming stripped 6 bases from V and 0 bases from J, with 12 bases between. The CDR3 contains 14 residues. Germline CDR1 and CDR2: GTSNPN and SVGIG (reference sequence). This chain's CDR3 is CACDLQHSGNTIYF. The CDR3 DNA sequence: TGTGCCTGCGACCTACAGCACTCTGGAAACACCATATATTTT.

This clone was recorded a few times. The chain has TRBV2 and TRBJ1-1; D is unresolved. V lost 4 bases, J lost 0 bases, and 6 bases lay in between. This CDR3 is built from 13 residues. Germline-derived CDR1 and CDR2 are SNHLY and FYNNEI. CDR3 nucleotides: TGTGCCAGCAGTGGGACGGTGAACACTGAAGCTTTCTTT. It is translated as CASSGTVNTEAFF.

The chain employs TRBV7-9 and TRBJ1-1; D not certain. Germline values: CDR1 SEHNR, CDR2 FQNEAQ (reference sequence). The CDR3 is made up of 13 amino acids. The V and J ends lost 2 bases and 4 bases respectively, with 8 bases between them. CDR3 loop: CASSLSGITEAFF. The DNA for the CDR3 is TGTGCCAGCAGCTTATCCGGCATCACTGAAGCTTTCTTT.

The V call is TRBV29-1, the J call TRBJ2-7; tentatively, D is TRBD1 or TRBD2 (5 bases each). The CDR3 runs 12 residues. CDR1 is SQVTM and CDR2 is ANQGSEA in the germline V gene. Between the trimmed V and J ends, which lost 6 bases and 5 bases, there was a span of 14 bases. The CDR3 DNA reads TGCAGCGTCGGGGCTTCAGGAAACGAGCAGTACTTC. Translation gives CSVGASGNEQYF.

This clone was counted only a few times. This chain links TRBV4-3 with TRBJ2-5; D is undetermined. V was shortened by 1 base and J by 2 bases, with 17 bases between the two germline ends. The CDR3 has 17 residues. The germline gives CDR1 LGHNA, CDR2 YSLEER. The CDR3 sequence is CASSQVLAAPTQETQYF. As DNA, the CDR3 is TGCGCCAGCAGCCAAGTCTTGGCAGCACCGACGCAAGAGACCCAGTACTTC.

This clone occurred a few times. CDR3 bases: TGTGCCAGCAGCAAGAGGGACAGGGGAGCAGAGCAGTACTTC. Translation: CASSKRDRGAEQYF. The V call is TRBV6-5, the J call TRBJ2-7; 10 bases line up with TRBD1. Germline V gene data show CDR1 as MNHEY and CDR2 as SVGAGI. V lost 6 bases to trimming and J lost 7 bases; unmatched junction nucleotides: 9. The CDR3 contains 14 residues.

The rearrangement joins TRBV7-9 to TRBJ2-1; D is ambiguous. Germline CDR1 SEHNR, CDR2 FQNEAQ (reference sequence). Trimming removed 4 bases at V and 2 bases at J, with 6 bases between. The CDR3 is made up of 13 amino acids. CDR3 nucleotides: TGTGCCAGCAGCTCCATTGCCTACAATGAGCAGTTCTTC. As protein: CASSSIAYNEQFF.

The CDR3 loop reads CAWTYGHGPPNTEAFF. The DNA for the CDR3 is TGTGCCTGGACCTACGGGCATGGGCCGCCGAACACTGAAGCTTTCTTT. V and J are TRBV30 and TRBJ1-1; no clear D. The CDR3 is 16 residues long. CDR1 and CDR2 (germline): GTSNPN, SVGIG (reference sequence). V gave up 4 bases and J gave up 1 base, with 19 bases separating them.

This sequence joins TRBV9 and TRBJ2-3, with 10 bases matching TRBD2. The CDR3 totals 16 residues. V was clipped by 2 bases and J by 4 bases; unmatched bases: 7. Germline CDR1 and CDR2: SGDLS and YYNGEE. The CDR3 sequence: CASSVSSGGVSDTQYF. As DNA, the CDR3 is TGTGCCAGCAGCGTCTCTAGCGGGGGTGTCTCAGATACGCAGTATTTT.

The V gene is TRBV9, the J gene TRBJ2-1; D possibly corresponds to TRBD2 (5 bases). Germline CDR1 SGDLS, CDR2 YYNGEE. CDR3 size: 12 residues. Trimming took off 4 bases at V and 9 bases at J, with 11 bases between the two ends. The CDR3 DNA is TGTGCCAGCAGCCCAGATGGAGGTGAGCAGTTCTTC. Translation gives CASSPDGGEQFF.

Only a few counts were recorded for this clone. The chain uses TRBV29-1 and TRBJ1-4; 10 bases match TRBD1. Germline V lookup: CDR1 SQVTM, CDR2 ANQGSEA. V shed 6 bases, J shed 7 bases, and the junction held 8 bases outside the gene matches. This CDR3 region has 14 residues. In DNA form, the CDR3 reads TGCAGCGTGACGCGGGACAGGGGAATTGAAAAACTGTTTTTT. Translation gives CSVTRDRGIEKLFF.

This clone appeared a few times. The V call is TRBV27, the J call TRBJ2-7, with D perhaps matching TRBD1 or TRBD2 (6 bases each). CDR1 is MNHEY and CDR2 is SMNVEV in the germline V gene (reference sequence). V lost 4 bases and J 5 bases, leaving 21 bases between the germline ends. CDR3 length equals 16 residues. In nucleotides, the CDR3 is TGTGCCAGCAGTTCCGGGGACTGGGGGCTTCGGAACGAGCAGTACTTC. Its protein is CASSSGDWGLRNEQYF.

The chain couples TRBV29-1 to TRBJ2-3; D is unclear. The CDR3 extends over 12 amino acids. Trimming removed 4 bases at V and 5 bases at J, with 10 bases between. In germline, CDR1 is SQVTM, CDR2 ANQGSEA. The CDR3 DNA reads TGCAGCGTTGCGCCCCCAGGAGATACGCAGTATTTT. Its translation: CSVAPPGDTQYF.

The chain employs TRBV25-1 and TRBJ2-7, with no clear D. Trimming left V 2 bases short and J 3 bases short, with 8 bases between. The CDR3 totals 13 residues. CDR1 is MGHDK and CDR2 is SYGVNS in the germline V gene. The CDR3 spells CASSEHRYYEQYF. CDR3 in DNA: TGTGCCAGCAGTGAACACAGATACTACGAGCAGTACTTC.

The chain couples TRBV2 to TRBJ2-3; D is undetermined. V lost 6 bases and J lost 0, with 7 bases in between. Germline CDR1 reads SNHLY; CDR2 reads FYNNEI. The CDR3 is made up of 13 amino acids. The CDR3 region has the DNA TGTGCCAGCAGAGGCGTGAGCACAGATACGCAGTATTTT. Amino acid sequence: CASRGVSTDTQYF.

This clone was recorded only once. This sequence joins TRBV10-1 and TRBJ2-5; 7 nucleotides match TRBD1. V was pared by 2 bases and J by 2 bases, with 2 bases of the junction left unmatched. The germline gives CDR1 WNHNN, CDR2 SYGVQD (reference sequence). The CDR3 spans 14 residues. The CDR3 DNA is TGCGCCAGCAGTGAGCGGACAGGACAAGAGACCCAGTACTTC. Translating it yields CASSERTGQETQYF.